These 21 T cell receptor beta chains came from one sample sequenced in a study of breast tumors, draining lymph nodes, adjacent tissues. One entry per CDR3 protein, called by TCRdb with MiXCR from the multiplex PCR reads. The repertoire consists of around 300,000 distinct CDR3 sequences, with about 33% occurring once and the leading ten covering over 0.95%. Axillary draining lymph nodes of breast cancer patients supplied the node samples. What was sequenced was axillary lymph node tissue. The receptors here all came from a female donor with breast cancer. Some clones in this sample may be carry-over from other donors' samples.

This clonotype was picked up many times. CDR3 sequence (DNA): TGTGCCAGCAGCGTAGCCCAGTGGGGCTACGAGCAGTACTTC. Translating gives CASSVAQWGYEQYF. The V gene is TRBV9, the J gene TRBJ2-7; D is uncertain. The CDR3 spans 14 residues. Trimming left V 0 bases short and J 3 bases short, with 10 bases between. Germline V lookup: CDR1 SGDLS, CDR2 YYNGEE.

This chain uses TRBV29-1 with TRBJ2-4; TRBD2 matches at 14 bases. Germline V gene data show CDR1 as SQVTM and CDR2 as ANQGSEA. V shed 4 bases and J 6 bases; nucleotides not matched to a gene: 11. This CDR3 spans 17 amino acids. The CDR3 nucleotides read TGCAGCGTTGTACCCCGACTAGCGGGAGGGTTGGGAAACATTCAGTACTTC. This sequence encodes CSVVPRLAGGLGNIQYF.

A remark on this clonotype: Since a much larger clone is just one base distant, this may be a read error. CDR3 residues: CSASRLAGGGPYNEQFF. The CDR3 nucleotides are TGCAGTGCATCGCGACTAGCGGGAGGGGGCCCCTACAATGAGCAGTTCTTC. The chain links TRBV20-1 to TRBJ2-1; 14 bases agree with TRBD2. The germline V gene has CDR1 DFQATT and CDR2 SNEGSKA (reference sequence). V gave up 6 bases and J gave up 2 bases; unmatched junction bases: 9. This CDR3 comprises 17 residues.

CDR3 region: CASSARAWDNTDTQYF. The CDR3 region has the DNA TGTGCCAGCAGTGCTAGAGCCTGGGACAACACAGATACGCAGTATTTT. The chain carries TRBV25-1 and TRBJ2-3, with D perhaps matching TRBD1 (6 bases). The V gene's germline CDR1 is MGHDK and CDR2 SYGVNS. V was trimmed by 4 bases and J by 2 bases, leaving 16 bases between them. There are 16 residues in the CDR3.

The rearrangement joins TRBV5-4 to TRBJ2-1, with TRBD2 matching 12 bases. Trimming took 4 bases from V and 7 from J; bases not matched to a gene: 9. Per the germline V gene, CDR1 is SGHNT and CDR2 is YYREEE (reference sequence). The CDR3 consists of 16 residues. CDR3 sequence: CASSPRLAGVSNEQFF. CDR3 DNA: TGTGCCAGCAGCCCCCGACTAGCGGGAGTTTCAAATGAGCAGTTCTTC.

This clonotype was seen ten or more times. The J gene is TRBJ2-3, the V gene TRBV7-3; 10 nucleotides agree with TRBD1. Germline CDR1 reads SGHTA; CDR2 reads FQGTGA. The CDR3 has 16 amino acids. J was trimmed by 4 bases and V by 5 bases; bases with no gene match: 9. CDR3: CASSQIPGQGSDTQYF. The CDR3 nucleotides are TGTGCCAGCAGCCAAATACCGGGACAGGGGTCAGATACGCAGTATTTT.

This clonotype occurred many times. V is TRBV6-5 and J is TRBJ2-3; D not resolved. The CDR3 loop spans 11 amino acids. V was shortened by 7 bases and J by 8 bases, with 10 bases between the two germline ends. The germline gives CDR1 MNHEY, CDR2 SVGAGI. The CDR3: CASILGSTQYF. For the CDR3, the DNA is TGTGCCAGCATCCTGGGCAGTACGCAGTATTTT.

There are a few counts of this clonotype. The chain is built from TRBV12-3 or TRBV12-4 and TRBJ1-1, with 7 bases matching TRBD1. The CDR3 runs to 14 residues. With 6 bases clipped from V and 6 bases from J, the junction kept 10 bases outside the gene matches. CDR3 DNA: TGTGCCAGCAGCCCGACAGGGATGAATCCTGAAGCTTTCTTT. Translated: CASSPTGMNPEAFF.

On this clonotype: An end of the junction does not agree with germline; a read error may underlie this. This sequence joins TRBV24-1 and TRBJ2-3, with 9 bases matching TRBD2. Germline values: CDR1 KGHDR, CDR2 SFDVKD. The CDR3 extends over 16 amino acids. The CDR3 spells CAASESLAGSTDTQYF. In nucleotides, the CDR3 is TGTGCCGCCAGTGAGAGCCTAGCGGGATCCACAGATACGCAGTATTTT.

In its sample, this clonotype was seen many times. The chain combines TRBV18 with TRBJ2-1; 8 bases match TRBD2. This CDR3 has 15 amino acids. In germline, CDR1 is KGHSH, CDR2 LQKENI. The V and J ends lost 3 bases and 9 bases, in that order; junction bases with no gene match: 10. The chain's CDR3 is CASSPGREGRGEQFF. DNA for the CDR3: TGTGCCAGCTCACCTGGCCGGGAGGGCCGAGGTGAGCAGTTCTTC. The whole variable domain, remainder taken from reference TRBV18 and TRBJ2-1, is NAGVMQNPRHLVRRRGQEARLRCSPMKGHSHVYWYRQLPEEGLKFMVYLQKENIIDESGMPKERFSAEFPKEGPSILRIQQVVRGDSAAYFCASSPGREGRGEQFFGPGTRLTVL.

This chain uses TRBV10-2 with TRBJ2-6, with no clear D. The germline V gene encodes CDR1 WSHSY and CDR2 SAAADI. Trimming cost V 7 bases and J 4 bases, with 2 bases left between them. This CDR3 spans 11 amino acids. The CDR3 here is CASTGANVLTF. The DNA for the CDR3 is TGCGCCAGCACAGGGGCCAACGTCCTGACTTTC.

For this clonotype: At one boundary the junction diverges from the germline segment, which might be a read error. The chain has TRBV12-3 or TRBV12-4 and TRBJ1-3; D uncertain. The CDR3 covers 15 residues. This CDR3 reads CASSLAAYSGNTIYF. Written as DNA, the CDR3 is TGTGCCAGCAGTCTAGCGGCCTACTCTGGAAACACCATATATTTT.

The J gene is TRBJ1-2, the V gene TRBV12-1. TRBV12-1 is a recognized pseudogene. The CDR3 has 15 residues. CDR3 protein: CASSFNGSIYGGYTF. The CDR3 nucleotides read TGTGCCAGCAGCTTTAATGGTTCTATCTATGGAGGCTACACCTTC.

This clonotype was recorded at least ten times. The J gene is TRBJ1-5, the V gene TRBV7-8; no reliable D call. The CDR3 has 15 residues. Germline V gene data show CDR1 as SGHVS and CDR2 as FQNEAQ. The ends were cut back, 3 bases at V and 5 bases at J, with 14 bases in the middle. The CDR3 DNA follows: TGTGCCAGCAGCTTGGGTCCAAGGGTGGATCAGCCCCAGCATTTT. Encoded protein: CASSLGPRVDQPQHF.

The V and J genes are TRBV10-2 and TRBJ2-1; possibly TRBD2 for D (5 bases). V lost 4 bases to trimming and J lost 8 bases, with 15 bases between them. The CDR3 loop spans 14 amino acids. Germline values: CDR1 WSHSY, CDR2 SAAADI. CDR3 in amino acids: CASSGDYPKDEQFF. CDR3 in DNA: TGCGCCAGCAGTGGTGACTATCCCAAGGATGAGCAGTTCTTC.

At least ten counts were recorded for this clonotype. CDR3 coding DNA: TGTGCCAGCGGACCGGGAAGAGAGACCCAGTACTTC. It is translated as CASGPGRETQYF. The V gene is TRBV14, the J gene TRBJ2-5; TRBD2 might be the D (5 bases). The V gene lost 8 bases and the J gene lost 4 bases, with 11 bases spanning the gap. Germline V gene sequence: CDR1 SGHDN, CDR2 FVKESK. The CDR3 covers 12 residues.

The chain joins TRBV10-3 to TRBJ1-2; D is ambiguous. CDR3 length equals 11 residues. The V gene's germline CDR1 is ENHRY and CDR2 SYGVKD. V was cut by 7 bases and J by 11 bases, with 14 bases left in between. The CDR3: CAITGGRGYTF. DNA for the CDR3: TGTGCCATCACGGGCGGGAGAGGATACACCTTC.

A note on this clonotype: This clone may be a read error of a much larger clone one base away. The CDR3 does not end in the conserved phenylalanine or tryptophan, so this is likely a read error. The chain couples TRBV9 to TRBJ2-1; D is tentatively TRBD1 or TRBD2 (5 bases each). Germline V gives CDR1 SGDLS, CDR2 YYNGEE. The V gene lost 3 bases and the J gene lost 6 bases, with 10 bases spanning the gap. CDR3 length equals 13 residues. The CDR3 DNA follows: TGTGCCAGCAGCGATGACGGGACCAATGAGCAGTTCTCC. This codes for CASSDDGTNEQFS.

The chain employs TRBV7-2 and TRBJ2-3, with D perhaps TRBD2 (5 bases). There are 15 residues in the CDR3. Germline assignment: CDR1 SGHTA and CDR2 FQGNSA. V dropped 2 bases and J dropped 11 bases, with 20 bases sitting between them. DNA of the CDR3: TGTGCCAGCAGCTTACGTCTAGCTGGCCACAATGAGCAGTATTTT. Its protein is CASSLRLAGHNEQYF.

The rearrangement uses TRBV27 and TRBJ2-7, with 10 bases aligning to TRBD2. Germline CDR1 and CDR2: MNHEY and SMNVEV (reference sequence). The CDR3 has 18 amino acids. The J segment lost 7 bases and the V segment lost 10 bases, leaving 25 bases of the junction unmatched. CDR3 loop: CATAPHFNQREGQEEQYF. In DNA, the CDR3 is TGTGCCACCGCACCTCACTTCAACCAGCGGGAGGGCCAAGAAGAGCAGTACTTC.

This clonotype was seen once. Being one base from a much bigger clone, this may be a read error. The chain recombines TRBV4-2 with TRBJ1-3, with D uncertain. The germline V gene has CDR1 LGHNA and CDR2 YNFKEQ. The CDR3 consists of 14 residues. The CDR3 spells CASSQSTAGNTTYF. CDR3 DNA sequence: TGTGCCAGCAGCCAATCGACGGCTGGAAACACCACATATTTT.